Listed here is a single T cell receptor (beta chain). Its antigen is not known. The V segment lost 6 bases and the J segment 0 bases; nucleotides outside the gene matches: 2. Germline V gene data show CDR1 as SGHNT and CDR2 as YENEEA. The CDR3 loop spans 15 amino acids. Donors were nominally healthy when sampled, though unrecorded immune exposures were likely. In the PCR, 60 Vbeta and 13 Jbeta primers were used. Sequencing was performed with immunoSEQ multiplex PCR; in TCRdb, only in-frame clones are kept and a portion is missing. The sample includes roughly 190,000 clones, around 80% of them seen just once. The sample originates from a study of cytomegalovirus exposure and HLA in healthy donors. Broader study findings: Common viral pathogens (according to a later analysis) appeared linked to several of the most significant clusters. One variant, a missense change in DCLRE1C, was linked in a later analysis to TCR beta V- and J-gene trimming. Some 16,000 TCR beta sequences were associated with HLA alleles at 0.05 false discovery rate in a later analysis.

This chain links TRBV11-3 with TRBJ2-3; 11 nucleotides align to TRBD2. This TCR came from a woman aged 40 to 55 in good health and CMV-seronegative. The specimen sequenced was PBMCs. The CDR3 here is CASRTSGSSTDTQYF. The CDR3 DNA reads TGTGCCAGCAGAACTAGCGGGAGTAGCACAGATACGCAGTATTTT.